The clone carrying this TCR beta chain was seen at least ten times. Its antigen remains unknown. TCRdb recomputed calls from the 5' RACE reads with MiXCR, one row per CDR3 protein. The sample records about 540,000 distinct CDR3 sequences, roughly 13% being singletons. The junction had 5 bases not matched to a gene; V was cut back by 4 bases and J by 5 bases. The CDR3 covers 14 residues. CDR1 is SQVTM and CDR2 is ANQGSEA in the germline V gene. The data originate from a study of CD8 T cells in ankylosing spondylitis. Study-wide results and limits: Among TCR beta sequences, a motif of about 8 highly homologous variants appeared characteristic of ankylosing spondylitis blood.

Source material: blood, either unsorted or a sorted T cell fraction (not recorded which). This clonotype was obtained from a male donor with ankylosing spondylitis. The J gene is TRBJ2-3, the V gene TRBV29-1, with 11 bases that match TRBD2. CDR3 DNA: TGCAGCGTTGGTACTAGCGGGAGACGAGATACGCAGTATTTT. Its translation is CSVGTSGRRDTQYF.